These T cell receptor beta chains were read from a single sample in a study of patients and donors after allogeneic stem cell transplantation. In TCRdb, the RT-PCR reads were re-called with MiXCR into one record per CDR3 protein. The data hold about a million distinct CDR3 sequences, with more than 15% observed a single time. Sequences were obtained from blood, either unsorted or a sorted T cell fraction (not recorded which). These receptors all come from a human donor who was either an allogeneic HSCT recipient or a stem cell or donor lymphocyte infusion donor (not recorded which). It is not recorded whose cells these are; they may come from a transplant donor. Both conserved end residues are part of each CDR3. D genes are given only for firm matches. Size is omitted from some rows. Given values are once, few, many or a class for expanded clones.

TRBV5-4	-	TRBJ2-1	-	TGTGCCAGCAGCTCGGGGGAGAGGGCTGAGCAGTTCTTC	CASSSGERAEQFF
TRBV12-3/TRBV12-4	-	TRBJ1-6	-	TGTGCCAGCAGTTCCACTTACTCCTATAATTCACCCCTCCACTTT	CASSSTYSYNSPLHF
TRBV12-3/TRBV12-4	-	TRBJ1-2	few	TGTGCCAGCAGTTCGAACGACATATCCGGCTACACCTTC	CASSSNDISGYTF
TRBV15	TRBD2	TRBJ2-1	-	TGTGCCACCAGCAGGACCGGGACTAGCGGGAGGAATGAGCAGTTCTTC	CATSRTGTSGRNEQFF
TRBV20-1	TRBD2	TRBJ2-3	few	TGCAGTGCCCACCCAGCGGGGGGCATAGATACGCAGTATTTT	CSAHPAGGIDTQYF
TRBV9	-	TRBJ1-2	-	TGTGCCAGTTCCAGCGAGGGCGGCTACACCTTC	CASSSEGGYTF
TRBV12-3/TRBV12-4	-	TRBJ2-7	-	TGTGCCAGCAGTGGGATAAGATACGAGCAGTACTTC	CASSGIRYEQYF
TRBV25-1	-	TRBJ2-5	few	TGTGCCAGCAGTGAATTTATAGGCTTGGGTTTGGAGACCCAGTACTTC	CASSEFIGLGLETQYF
TRBV2	TRBD1	TRBJ2-2	-	TGTGCCAGCGGACGGGACAGAATAACCGGGGAGCTGTTTTTT	CASGRDRITGELFF
TRBV12-3/TRBV12-4	-	TRBJ2-1	many	TGTGCCAGCAGTGGAGGTAGTTCCTCCAATGAGCAGTTCTTC	CASSGGSSSNEQFF
TRBV28	-	TRBJ2-3	-	TGTGCCAGCAGTTTCGTAGACAGACCCACAGATACGCAGTATTTT	CASSFVDRPTDTQYF
TRBV7-2	TRBD1	TRBJ1-3	-	TGTGCCAGCAGCTTAGAGGTGGGACAGGGAAGAAACACCATATATTTT	CASSLEVGQGRNTIYF
TRBV29-1	-	TRBJ1-1	many	TGCAGCGCCGGAGCGGGGGGAATGAACACTGAAGCTTTCTTT	CSAGAGGMNTEAFF
TRBV7-6	-	TRBJ2-3	many	TGTGCCAGCAGCTTAGGGGCACCAGGAGTCACAGATACGCAGTATTTT	CASSLGAPGVTDTQYF
TRBV18	TRBD2	TRBJ2-1	-	TGTGCCAGCTCACCACTTAGCGGGAGCCAGTACAATGAGCAGTTCTTC	CASSPLSGSQYNEQFF
TRBV29-1	-	TRBJ1-1	many	TGCAGCGTTGGGGGCAGGAACACTGAAGCTTTCTTT	CSVGGRNTEAFF
TRBV6-1	-	TRBJ2-7	few	TGTGCCAGCAGTGTATGGGGGCTGTCCTACGAGCAGTACTTC	CASSVWGLSYEQYF
TRBV27	TRBD2	TRBJ2-2	-	TGTGCCAGCAGTTTATCAAGGACTAGCGGGAGTCGGGTCACCGGGGAGCTGTTTTTT	CASSLSRTSGSRVTGELFF
TRBV5-1	TRBD2	TRBJ2-3	-	TGCGCCAGCAGCTTGGGCGGGACTAGCGAACGGAATACGCAGTATTTT	CASSLGGTSERNTQYF
TRBV4-1	-	TRBJ2-7	few	TGCGCCAGCAGCCGACAGGAGAACTACGAGCAGTACTTC	CASSRQENYEQYF
TRBV28	-	TRBJ1-2	-	TGTGCCAGTTACCTGTCCGGTTATGGCTACACCTTC	CASYLSGYGYTF
TRBV6-1	TRBD2	TRBJ2-7	-	TGTGCCAGCTGCCTAGCGGGGTACGAGCAGTACTTC	CASCLAGYEQYF
TRBV10-3	-	TRBJ2-3	many	TGTGCCATCAGTGATCTACAGAGGGTAGGCACAGATACGCAGTATTTT	CAISDLQRVGTDTQYF
TRBV6-1	TRBD1	TRBJ2-1	few	TGTGCCAGCAGTCCACAGGGGTGGGTCTACAATGAGCAGTTCTTC	CASSPQGWVYNEQFF
TRBV9	TRBD2	TRBJ2-1	many	TGTGCCAGCAGCGTAACGAGCGGGGGGCGACACGGAGACAATGAGCAGTTCTTC	CASSVTSGGRHGDNEQFF
TRBV5-1	-	TRBJ2-3	few	TGCGCCAGCAGCTCGACCAGACTAACCGGAGATACGCAGTATTTT	CASSSTRLTGDTQYF
TRBV24-1	TRBD1	TRBJ1-2	-	TGTGCCACCAGTGAGCCCGGGACAGGGAGAGGCTACACCTTC	CATSEPGTGRGYTF
TRBV12-3/TRBV12-4	TRBD1	TRBJ1-1	-	TGTGCCAGCAAAATAAGACAGGGGGCTGGTGAAGCTTTCTTT	CASKIRQGAGEAFF
TRBV6-1	-	TRBJ2-5	few	TGTGCCAGCCGTGACACAGGGTGGGTTCAAGAGACCCAGTACTTC	CASRDTGWVQETQYF
TRBV5-1	TRBD2	TRBJ2-1	-	TGCGCCAGCAGCACCGGGGGGAAAAATAATGAGCAGTTCTTC	CASSTGGKNNEQFF
TRBV12-3/TRBV12-4	-	TRBJ2-7	many	TGTGCCAGCAGTTTAGCCGAGGGGACACTCTCCTACGAGCAGTACTTC	CASSLAEGTLSYEQYF
TRBV29-1	TRBD2	TRBJ2-2	-	TGCAGCGTTTCCTCCGGGAGGAGAGGCGGGGAGCTGTTTTTT	CSVSSGRRGGELFF
TRBV11-2	-	TRBJ2-4	few	TGTGCCAGCAGCTCGCTACGATCGGGGGCTTTAATGGGCAAAAACATTCAGTACTTC	CASSSLRSGALMGKNIQYF
TRBV5-1	-	TRBJ2-5	few	TGCGCCAGCAGCTTGGAGACAGCCCAAGAGACCCAGTACTTC	CASSLETAQETQYF
TRBV24-1	-	TRBJ2-3	few	TGTGCCACCAGTGAGGGCAGGGTGGTCACAGATACGCAGTATTTT	CATSEGRVVTDTQYF
TRBV10-2	TRBD1	TRBJ1-1	few	TGCGCCAGCACCTGGGGACAGACAAACACTGAAGCTTTCTTT	CASTWGQTNTEAFF
TRBV6-1	TRBD2	TRBJ2-7	-	TGTGCCACCTCTTCGGGAGGGGGATACGAGCAGTACTTC	CATSSGGGYEQYF
TRBV5-6	TRBD1	TRBJ2-1	-	TGTGCCAGCAGCCCCGACAGGGGTTTGGGGGGTGAGCAGTTCTTC	CASSPDRGLGGEQFF
TRBV5-1	-	TRBJ2-2	-	TGCGCCAGCAGCACCCGGACCTTCACCGGGGAGCTGTTTTTT	CASSTRTFTGELFF